This TCR beta chain was profiled in a study of TIL therapy for anti-PD-1-resistant metastatic lung cancer listed by TCRdb under 2021. About the investigation overall: Before any PD-1/PD-L1 blockade was given, tumors were harvested, nivolumab was then administered, and patients who progressed went on to receive lymphodepletion, an infusion of expanded TIL, and IL-2. A median age of roughly 54 years (range roughly 38-75) and a median tumor PD-L1 proportion score of 5.5% to 7% were recorded among enrolled patients. Most of the cohort had lung adenocarcinoma, several tumors were EGFR-mutant and two were ALK-rearranged, and half of the patients were current or former smokers. Across the cohort, whole-exome sequencing showed a median non-synonymous tumor mutation burden of more than 1.3 mutations per megabase. T cell receptor beta sequencing of tumor and peripheral blood was used to follow clonotypes across the tumor, the expanded TIL product and serial blood samples.

Broad study findings and their caveats: The study protocol defined all tumor marker inferences as exploratory. Infused TIL clonotypes partially replaced the baseline peripheral repertoire then decayed over months, with no apparent association between persistence and response. The cohort was highly selected, including more treatment-naive, never-smoker and oncogene-addicted patients than is typical, which limits generalizability.

The immunoSEQ v3 hsTCRB kit was used to amplify TCR beta CDR3 regions from genomic DNA through bias-controlled multiplex PCR. The TCR libraries were sequenced on an Illumina NextSeq 500 to around 2 million read pairs for survey level or about 4.5-6 million read pairs for deep level. In the original analysis: The immunoSEQ Analyzer software assigned V, D and J genes, filtered out non-productive sequences, and reported clonality. Repertoires of infused TIL and blood were compared using productive Simpson clonality and the Morisita overlap index of productive TRB rearrangements. For each clone in blood, the absolute clonotype count was estimated by multiplying the lymphocyte count by the CD3+ fraction and by the clone's productive frequency. This immuneACCESS table, as held by TCRdb, lists in-frame sequences with V and J called but not all clones. Of the missing ones, under half trace to an unresolved V gene in checked studies; the others have no known cause. V and J calls plus clone size are reproduced from that table; the DNA served to infer D and trimming. The sample table holds about 52,000 clones, of which approximately 79% were seen once. Together, the top ten hold 4% to 5.5% of the sample.

Comments on this clone: The clone's antigen remains unknown. No clone much larger than this one lies a single base away; base qualities are absent.

The sample's time point label is to be understood as: pre-treatment sample, taken before nivolumab and TIL therapy. Between late 2017 and early 2020, a dual-center phase I trial enrolled adults who had stage 4 NSCLC. The samples were obtained from a phase I trial that was single-arm and open-label and tested tumor-infiltrating lymphocyte therapy combined with nivolumab in advanced non-small cell lung cancer. Mononuclear cells from blood collected in EDTA tubes were isolated on a Ficoll gradient and snap-frozen as pellets, and DNA was then extracted using a Qiagen mini-prep kit. The starting material was blood, obtained at baseline. This clonotype was sampled from a woman between 30 and 85 years old with non-small cell lung cancer.

DNA sequence: TGTGCCAGCAGCTTAGGCCCCCCGGGGGGATACAATGAGCAGTTCTTC. Its protein product is CASSLGPPGGYNEQFF. The rearrangement combines TRBV7-3 with TRBJ2-1; TRBD2 lines up with 7 middle nucleotides. Per the germline V gene, SGHTA is the CDR1 and FQGTGA is the CDR2. The CDR3 starts with the cysteine, ends with the phenylalanine, and has 16 residues. Only CDR3 DNA remains: 48 bases, in frame from the first base. V ends up 2 bases short and J 4 bases short, with an unmatched junction base count of 8.